This TCR beta chain comes out of a study of ipilimumab plus nivolumab after autologous stem cell transplantation. TCRdb's copy holds only in-frame clones and misses some; the assay was immunoSEQ multiplex PCR. The sample shows around 15,000 clones, 75% to 90% of them seen only once. This clone was seen just once. This sequence originates from a male donor with diffuse large B-cell lymphoma. The material was PBMCs, obtained in a trial of ipilimumab plus nivolumab as post-transplant consolidation.

The CDR3 spells CASSESGFQGQYF. CDR3 bases: TGTGCCAGCAGCGAGTCAGGGTTTCAAGGGCAGTACTTC. The V and J genes are TRBV5-8 and TRBJ2-7; a weak D match, TRBD1 (5 bases). Per the germline V gene, CDR1 is SGHTS and CDR2 is YDEGEE. This CDR3 is 13 amino acids long. The V end lost 4 bases, the J end lost 9 bases, and 17 bases lay between the germline ends.